This passage covers 27 T cell receptor beta chains from one sample sequenced in a study of cytomegalovirus exposure and HLA in healthy donors. The PCR used 60 Vbeta and 13 Jbeta primers. This table comes from immunoSEQ multiplex PCR, and its TCRdb copy is limited to in-frame clones, with some not included. The table records about 98,000 clones, around 80% of them present only once. Source material: PBMCs. These receptors originate from a man aged 35-49 years in good health and CMV-seronegative.

V is TRBV18 and J is TRBJ1-4; 7 bases fit TRBD1. CDR3 length equals 17 residues. V shed 3 bases, J shed 6 bases, and the junction held 13 bases outside the gene matches. Looked up from germline, CDR1 is KGHSH and CDR2 is LQKENI. The CDR3 loop is CASSPMNRGTVDEKLFF. The CDR3 DNA reads as TGTGCCAGCTCACCGATGAATAGGGGGACAGTCGATGAAAAACTGTTTTTT.

In its sample, this clone was seen a few times. This chain links TRBV7-2 with TRBJ2-7; the D is unclear. CDR1 and CDR2 (germline): SGHTA, FQGNSA. The CDR3 totals 12 residues. Trimming took off 5 bases at V and 2 bases at J, with 7 bases between the two ends. CDR3 loop: CASSPLTYEQYF. The CDR3 nucleotides are TGTGCCAGCAGCCCCCTAACCTACGAGCAGTACTTC.

This clone has only a few counts. This chain joins TRBV21-1 and TRBJ1-5. TRBV21-1 is labeled a pseudogene. There are 20 residues in the CDR3. The CDR3 DNA is TGTGCCAGCAGCACTCGGACCTCGACCCGACTACCCGTTGGCAATCAGCCCCAGCATTTT. Its protein product is CASSTRTSTRLPVGNQPQHF.

This clone was seen a few times. This sequence joins TRBV6-4 and TRBJ1-2; TRBD1 agrees at 7 bases. V lost 6 bases and J lost 4; bases outside the gene matches: 8. Germline loops: CDR1 MRHNA, CDR2 SNTAGT. The CDR3 length is 14 residues. Written as DNA, the CDR3 is TGTGCCAGCAGCTCAACAGGGGACGGCTATGGCTACACCTTC. Its protein product is CASSSTGDGYGYTF.

The chain joins TRBV7-9 to TRBJ1-1, with TRBD1 matching 7 bases. V lost 5 bases, J lost 2 bases, and 5 bases stayed unmatched. The CDR3 totals 14 residues. The germline V gene has CDR1 SEHNR and CDR2 FQNEAQ (reference sequence). CDR3 in DNA: TGTGCCAGCAGCCGGGGACAGATTAACACTGAAGCTTTCTTT. It is translated as CASSRGQINTEAFF.

The chain employs TRBV19 and TRBJ2-2; TRBD1 matches at 7 bases. The V segment lost 6 bases and the J segment 4 bases; nucleotides outside the gene matches: 8. Germline CDR1 is LNHDA and CDR2 is SQIVND (reference sequence). The length of the CDR3 is 15 residues. Here the CDR3 reads CASSRGQWITGELFF. The CDR3 nucleotides read TGTGCCAGTAGCAGGGGACAGTGGATCACCGGGGAGCTGTTTTTT.

The chain combines TRBV5-1 with TRBJ1-6; D is perhaps TRBD1 (6 bases). Trimming removed 3 bases at V and 0 bases at J, with 10 bases between. This CDR3 comprises 16 residues. From germline, CDR1 is SGHRS and CDR2 YFSETQ. The CDR3 region has the DNA TGCGCCAGCAGCTGGACAGAGAGCTCCTATAATTCACCCCTCCACTTT. This codes for CASSWTESSYNSPLHF.

The chain is built from TRBV15 and TRBJ2-1, with 8 bases identical to TRBD2. This CDR3 has 13 residues. Per the germline V gene, CDR1 is LNHNV and CDR2 is YYDKDF (reference sequence). Trimming removed 7 bases from V and 13 bases from J; junction bases left unmatched: 12. The CDR3 loop is CATTGSNSGDQFF. In nucleotides, the CDR3 is TGTGCCACCACGGGGTCGAATAGCGGGGACCAGTTCTTC. The full variable domain, rest sourced from reference TRBV15 and TRBJ2-1, is DAMVIQNPRYQVTQFGKPVTLSCSQTLNHNVMYWYQQKSSQAPKLLFHYYDKDFNNEADTPDNFQSRRPNTSFCFLDIRSPGLGDTAMYLCATTGSNSGDQFFGPGTRLTVL.

This clone was detected a few times. The chain carries TRBV6-6 and TRBJ2-2, with TRBD1 matching 7 bases. The CDR3 contains 13 residues. The V gene end was trimmed by 8 bases and the J gene end by 6 bases; junction bases not matched to a gene: 6. Germline loops: CDR1 MNHNY, CDR2 SVGAGI (reference sequence). CDR3 region: CASGVGGPGELFF. CDR3 DNA sequence: TGTGCCAGCGGCGTAGGGGGCCCCGGGGAGCTGTTTTTT.

The CDR3 loop is CASSDSVLAGGSNEQFF. CDR3 in DNA: TGTGCCAGCAGTGACTCCGTTCTAGCGGGGGGGAGTAATGAGCAGTTCTTC. The genes are TRBV6-4 and TRBJ2-1, with 12 bases aligning to TRBD2. Germline CDR1 is MRHNA and CDR2 is SNTAGT. Trimming took 0 bases from V and 7 from J; bases not matched to a gene: 7. The CDR3 spans 17 residues.

This chain joins TRBV19 and TRBJ1-5, with TRBD1 identical over 9 bases. This CDR3 spans 12 amino acids. Germline CDR1 and CDR2: LNHDA and SQIVND (reference sequence). The CDR3: CAGGDRVQPQHF. DNA for the CDR3: TGTGCTGGAGGGGACAGGGTACAGCCCCAGCATTTT.

This chain links TRBV19 with TRBJ2-3; 10 bases are a match to TRBD1. CDR1 is LNHDA and CDR2 is SQIVND in the germline V gene (reference sequence). The ends lost 1 base at V and 6 bases at J; junction bases unmatched: 1. The CDR3 extends over 14 amino acids. In DNA, the CDR3 is TGTGCCAGTAGTATAGGACAGGGGGCGGATACGCAGTATTTT. This sequence encodes CASSIGQGADTQYF.

This rearrangement joins TRBV14 to TRBJ1-6; TRBD1 is a possible D gene (5 bases). CDR1 SGHDN and CDR2 FVKESK come from the germline V gene. V shed 2 bases and J shed 9 bases, with 11 bases lying between them. The CDR3 has 14 amino acids. The CDR3 DNA reads as TGTGCCAGCAGCCAAAGGGCAAGGGGTTCACCCCTCCACTTT. Protein: CASSQRARGSPLHF.

The chain uses TRBV6-5 and TRBJ1-5; a weak D match, TRBD1 (5 bases). CDR3 length equals 13 residues. The germline CDR1 and CDR2 sequences are MNHEY and SVGAGI. Trimming took off 5 bases at V and 4 bases at J, with 9 bases between the two ends. CDR3 residues: CASSKDINQPQHF. The CDR3 coding sequence is TGTGCCAGCAGTAAGGACATTAATCAGCCCCAGCATTTT.

Written as DNA, the CDR3 is TGTGCCATCAGTGAAGACAGGGGCCCGTTAGATACGCAGTATTTT. This gives the protein CAISEDRGPLDTQYF. This chain connects TRBV10-3 to TRBJ2-3, with 8 bases matching TRBD1. The CDR3 totals 15 residues. With 3 bases clipped from V and 5 bases from J, the junction kept 7 bases outside the gene matches. Germline-derived CDR1 and CDR2 are ENHRY and SYGVKD.

In regard to this clone: Germline is not matched at one junction end, which may reflect a read error. The rearrangement links TRBV6-5 to TRBJ1-5, with D perhaps matching TRBD1 (5 bases). Germline V gene sequence: CDR1 MNHEY, CDR2 SVGAGI. The CDR3 extends over 14 amino acids. The CDR3 reads CASSYSGGDSLTYF. CDR3 in DNA: TGTGCCAGCAGTTACTCGGGAGGTGACAGTCTCACGTATTTT.

The CDR3 nucleotides read TGTGCCAGCAGAGACAGGGGTTCAAGCTCCTACGAGCAGTACTTC. This codes for CASRDRGSSSYEQYF. The chain couples TRBV6-1 to TRBJ2-5; 8 bases fit TRBD1. Judging by the DNA end, TRBJ2-7 fits better; the J call may be wrong. The germline V gene encodes CDR1 MNHNS and CDR2 SASEGT. The CDR3 consists of 15 residues.

V and J are TRBV5-1 and TRBJ2-7, with 12 positions matching TRBD1. The CDR3 loop spans 14 amino acids. V was pared by 4 bases and J by 6 bases, with 5 bases of the junction left unmatched. The germline V gene encodes CDR1 SGHRS and CDR2 YFSETQ. The CDR3 nucleotides are TGCGCCAGCAGCGCGGGACAGGGGGCGATCGAGCAGTACTTC. Encoded protein: CASSAGQGAIEQYF.

The chain couples TRBV5-1 to TRBJ2-3; D perhaps matches TRBD1 (5 bases). The V gene lost 4 bases and the J gene lost 6 bases, with 12 bases spanning the gap. The germline gives CDR1 SGHRS, CDR2 YFSETQ. The CDR3 loop spans 13 amino acids. The CDR3: CASSQQVMDTQYF. CDR3 coding DNA: TGCGCCAGCAGCCAACAGGTCATGGATACGCAGTATTTT.

J is TRBJ2-7 and V is TRBV7-2, with TRBD2 matching 14 bases. CDR1 and CDR2 from the germline V gene are SGHTA and FQGNSA. The ends lost 0 bases at V and 0 bases at J; junction bases unmatched: 7. The CDR3 spans 19 residues. CDR3 region: CASSLAGLAGGLSSYEQYF. CDR3 sequence (DNA): TGTGCCAGCAGCTTAGCCGGACTAGCGGGGGGCTTAAGCTCCTACGAGCAGTACTTC.

The chain carries TRBV29-1 and TRBJ1-1; 10 nucleotides line up with TRBD1. From germline, CDR1 is SQVTM and CDR2 ANQGSEA. Trimming cost V 6 bases and J 3 bases; bases outside gene matches: 7. The CDR3 has 14 amino acids. The CDR3 reads CSVKPGQGYTEAFF. CDR3 in DNA: TGCAGCGTAAAACCGGGACAGGGGTACACTGAAGCTTTCTTT. The full variable domain, rest sourced from reference TRBV29-1 and TRBJ1-1, is SAVISQKPSRDICQRGTSLTIQCQVDSQVTMMFWYRQQPGQSLTLIATANQGSEATYESGFVIDKFPISRPNLTFSTLTVSNMSPEDSSIYLCSVKPGQGYTEAFFGQGTRLTVV.

This clone was recorded once. J is TRBJ2-4 and V is TRBV15; 7 positions agree with TRBD1. CDR1 is LNHNV, CDR2 YYDKDF, per germline (reference sequence). Losses at the gene ends were 3 bases for V and 4 bases for J; bases not matched to a gene: 6. The length of the CDR3 is 15 residues. DNA for the CDR3: TGTGCCACCAGCAGGGCAGGGACAGAAAAAAACATTCAGTACTTC. Protein: CATSRAGTEKNIQYF.

The J gene is TRBJ2-5, the V gene TRBV28; D might be TRBD2 (5 bases). The CDR3 is 16 amino acids. Looked up from germline, CDR1 is MDHEN and CDR2 is SYDVKM. V was clipped by 7 bases and J by 2 bases, with 20 bases between them. In nucleotides, the CDR3 is TGTGCCAGCACCGACTGCCGGGGTGAGGGACAAGAGACCCAGTACTTC. Translating gives CASTDCRGEGQETQYF.

The V call is TRBV7-2, the J call TRBJ1-4; 11 bases agree with TRBD1. Unmatched junction bases numbered 4, after V lost 2 bases and J lost 8 bases. CDR3 length: 15 amino acids. Germline V gene sequence: CDR1 SGHTA, CDR2 FQGNSA. The CDR3: CASSLMGTGGEKLFF. CDR3 DNA sequence: TGTGCCAGCAGCTTAATGGGGACAGGGGGGGAAAAACTGTTTTTT.

The V gene is TRBV6-1, the J gene TRBJ2-7; 7 nucleotides agree with TRBD1. With 2 bases clipped from V and 3 bases from J, the junction kept 10 bases outside the gene matches. This CDR3 comprises 16 residues. Germline V lookup: CDR1 MNHNS, CDR2 SASEGT. CDR3 DNA: TGTGCCAGCAGTGAATCCTCCGGGACAGCAAGCTACGAGCAGTACTTC. This gives the protein CASSESSGTASYEQYF.

This chain's CDR3 is CASSIRRQDTQYF. DNA for the CDR3: TGTGCCAGTAGTATACGCAGGCAAGATACGCAGTATTTT. The chain uses TRBV19 and TRBJ2-3, with no clear D. The germline gives CDR1 LNHDA, CDR2 SQIVND (reference sequence). Trimming left V 2 bases short and J 5 bases short, with 8 bases between. The CDR3 has 13 amino acids. Together with reference TRBV19 and TRBJ2-3, the CDR3 gives the full variable domain: DGGITQSPKYLFRKEGQNVTLSCEQNLNHDAMYWYRQDPGQGLRLIYYSQIVNDFQKGDIAEGYSVSREKKESFPLTVTSAQKNPTAFYLCASSIRRQDTQYFGPGTRLTVL.

V is TRBV28 and J is TRBJ1-5; TRBD1 might be the D (6 bases). Between the trimmed V and J ends, which lost 8 bases and 1 base, there was a span of 9 bases. CDR3 length: 13 amino acids. Germline lookup yields CDR1 MDHEN and CDR2 SYDVKM. The CDR3 DNA sequence: TGTGCCAGCTGGACAGTGAGCAATCAGCCCCAGCATTTT. This codes for CASWTVSNQPQHF.